Listed here are 24 T cell receptor beta chains from one sample, sequenced in a study of OX40 agonist ivuxolimab in advanced cancers. Assay used: immunoSEQ multiplex PCR; TCRdb lists only in-frame clones, some missing. The sample yields approximately 68,000 clones, more than 85% seen once. Specimen: CD4+ or CD8+ T cells sorted from blood, collected in a trial of the OX40 agonist ivuxolimab. The source of these receptors is an adult with an advanced solid tumor such as melanoma, head and neck, liver or kidney cancer.

This chain links TRBV7-6 with TRBJ1-1; TRBD1 agrees at 7 bases. Trimming took 0 bases from V and 2 from J; bases not matched to a gene: 6. The CDR3 contains 16 residues. Germline lookup yields CDR1 SGHVS and CDR2 FNYEAQ. CDR3 sequence (DNA): TGTGCCAGCAGCTTAGCCGTGACAGGGCTAAACACTGAAGCTTTCTTT. It is translated as CASSLAVTGLNTEAFF.

This chain joins TRBV6-5 and TRBJ2-3; D is unresolved. Looked up from germline, CDR1 is MNHEY and CDR2 is SVGAGI. V gave up 2 bases and J gave up 1 base, with 1 base separating them. CDR3 length equals 12 residues. CDR3 nucleotide sequence: TGTGCCAGCAGTTACGGCACAGATACGCAGTATTTT. Protein product: CASSYGTDTQYF.

The V call is TRBV11-2, the J call TRBJ2-7; TRBD2 agrees at 8 bases. Trimming removed 7 bases from V and 0 bases from J; junction bases left unmatched: 11. The CDR3 loop spans 16 amino acids. The germline CDR1 and CDR2 sequences are SGHAT and FQNNGV. CDR3 region: CASTPGGSGASYEQYF. The DNA of the CDR3 is TGTGCCAGCACCCCGGGGGGTAGCGGGGCCTCCTACGAGCAGTACTTC.

V is TRBV5-1 and J is TRBJ2-7; D is unresolved. This CDR3 comprises 13 residues. The ends were cut back, 1 base at V and 0 bases at J, with 5 bases in the middle. Germline V gene sequence: CDR1 SGHRS, CDR2 YFSETQ. CDR3 region: CASSLIASYEQYF. CDR3 nucleotides: TGCGCCAGCAGCTTGATCGCCTCCTACGAGCAGTACTTC. Complete variable domain (other parts from reference TRBV5-1 and TRBJ2-7): KAGVTQTPRYLIKTRGQQVTLSCSPISGHRSVSWYQQTPGQGLQFLFEYFSETQRNKGNFPGRFSGRQFSNSRSEMNVSTLELGDSALYLCASSLIASYEQYFGPGTRLTVT.

The chain recombines TRBV5-1 with TRBJ1-3; possibly TRBD1 for D (6 bases). The CDR3 runs to 16 residues. In germline, CDR1 is SGHRS, CDR2 YFSETQ. Trimming took 4 bases from V and 1 from J, leaving 15 bases between them. The CDR3: CASSGEQTGSGNTIYF. CDR3 DNA: TGCGCCAGCAGCGGGGAACAGACAGGATCTGGAAACACCATATATTTT. The full variable domain, its missing parts supplied by reference TRBV5-1 and TRBJ1-3, is KAGVTQTPRYLIKTRGQQVTLSCSPISGHRSVSWYQQTPGQGLQFLFEYFSETQRNKGNFPGRFSGRQFSNSRSEMNVSTLELGDSALYLCASSGEQTGSGNTIYFGEGSWLTVV.

This clone was detected once. The gene calls are TRBV14 and TRBJ2-7; D tentatively fits TRBD1 or TRBD2 (5 bases each). The CDR3 is made up of 19 amino acids. CDR1 is SGHDN and CDR2 is FVKESK in the germline V gene. Trimming took 0 bases from V and 0 from J, leaving 21 bases between them. The CDR3 region is CASSQDSGPGVTSSYEQYF. For the CDR3, the DNA is TGTGCCAGCAGCCAAGATTCGGGACCTGGGGTGACGAGCTCCTACGAGCAGTACTTC.

V is TRBV27 and J is TRBJ2-3; 16 positions match TRBD2. From germline, CDR1 is MNHEY and CDR2 SMNVEV (reference sequence). The CDR3 totals 18 residues. Trimming at V came to 1 base and at J to 2 bases, leaving 3 bases not matched to a gene. The CDR3 region has the DNA TGTGCCAGCAGTTTATTGGGGACTAGCGGGGGGGTCACAGATACGCAGTATTTT. Translation gives CASSLLGTSGGVTDTQYF.

V usage is TRBV12-5 and J usage is TRBJ2-7; D may be TRBD1 or TRBD2 (6 bases each). The CDR3 totals 16 residues. The V and J ends lost 1 base and 2 bases respectively, with 15 bases between them. Germline V gene data show CDR1 as LGHNT and CDR2 as FRNRAP. DNA of the CDR3: TGTGCTAGTGGTTTGGCTGTCGGGGGCAATCCCTACGAGCAGTACTTC. Translation: CASGLAVGGNPYEQYF.

This clone appeared a single time. The chain combines TRBV29-1 with TRBJ2-7; D may match TRBD1 or TRBD2 (5 bases each). Germline CDR1 SQVTM, CDR2 ANQGSEA. Trimming left V 7 bases short and J 2 bases short, with 15 bases between. This CDR3 spans 13 amino acids. The CDR3 DNA reads as TGCAGCGCCGCTGGGGGTGAGGCCTACGAGCAGTACTTC. Protein: CSAAGGEAYEQYF.

CDR3 bases: TGTGCCAGCAGCCCCATCCGGGACAGGGTATTTCGCGGCTACACCTTC. It translates to CASSPIRDRVFRGYTF. The rearrangement uses TRBV7-9 and TRBJ1-2; 9 bases line up with TRBD1. Germline CDR1 reads SEHNR; CDR2 reads FQNEAQ (reference sequence). V gave up 5 bases and J gave up 8 bases; unmatched junction bases: 15. This CDR3 spans 16 amino acids.

This chain links TRBV7-9 with TRBJ1-3; D gene ambiguous. CDR3 length: 16 amino acids. V dropped 5 bases and J dropped 4 bases, with 18 bases sitting between them. Germline lookup yields CDR1 SEHNR and CDR2 FQNEAQ (reference sequence). The DNA for the CDR3 is TGTGCCAGCAGCCCTCCCGACCGGGAGCCGGGAAACACCATATATTTT. It encodes CASSPPDREPGNTIYF. Full variable domain (remainder filled in from reference TRBV7-9 and TRBJ1-3): DTGVSQNPRHKITKRGQNVTFRCDPISEHNRLYWYRQTLGQGPEFLTYFQNEAQLEKSRLLSDRFSAERPKGSFSTLEIQRTEQGDSAMYLCASSPPDREPGNTIYFGEGSWLTVV.

With respect to this clone: Germline is not matched at one junction end, which may reflect a read error. The V gene is TRBV7-3, the J gene TRBJ2-3; 7 bases align to TRBD1. The CDR3 length is 13 residues. The germline CDR1 and CDR2 sequences are SGHTA and FQGTGA. Here the CDR3 DNA reads TGTGCCAGCAGCTCGGATACAGGGGCCCCGGGTAGTTTT. It translates to CASSSDTGAPGSF.

The chain links TRBV4-3 to TRBJ2-2; 7 nucleotides match TRBD1. After removal of 4 bases from V and 7 bases from J, the junction contained 9 bases not matched to a gene. The germline V gene encodes CDR1 LGHNA and CDR2 YSLEER. The CDR3 consists of 15 residues. The CDR3 sequence is CASSPGQNNGGELFF. The CDR3, as DNA: TGCGCCAGCAGCCCGGGACAGAACAACGGCGGGGAGCTGTTTTTT.

The chain uses TRBV6-6 and TRBJ2-7, with D maybe TRBD1 (7 bases). Germline V gene sequence: CDR1 MNHNY, CDR2 SVGAGI (reference sequence). This CDR3 contains 15 residues. Trimming removed 2 bases from V and 3 bases from J, with 14 bases in between. In DNA form, the CDR3 reads TGTGCCAGCAGTTACATCGGTCAGGGGGGCTACGAGCAGTACTTC. Protein sequence: CASSYIGQGGYEQYF.

The chain recombines TRBV4-3 with TRBJ2-2; 8 bases match TRBD2. With V trimmed by 0 bases and J by 7 bases, 7 bases remained unmatched. The CDR3 extends over 16 amino acids. CDR1 is LGHNA and CDR2 is YSLEER in the germline V gene. CDR3 DNA sequence: TGCGCCAGCAGCCAAGAAAACGGGGGGGCGGTCGGGGAGCTGTTTTTT. Amino acids: CASSQENGGAVGELFF.

The CDR3 DNA sequence: TGCAGCGCCGGAGGGGGGACAGATACGCAGTATTTT. Residues: CSAGGGTDTQYF. V is TRBV29-1 and J is TRBJ2-3, with D perhaps TRBD1 or TRBD2 (6 bases each). The germline V and J ends were trimmed by 7 bases and 3 bases, with 11 bases remaining between them. The CDR3 runs to 12 residues. CDR1 and CDR2 (germline): SQVTM, ANQGSEA.

The genes are TRBV29-1 and TRBJ1-5, with D tentatively TRBD1 (6 bases). The CDR3 totals 14 residues. The germline CDR1 and CDR2 sequences are SQVTM and ANQGSEA. Trimming removed 7 bases from V and 1 base from J, with 14 bases in between. The CDR3 DNA follows: TGCAGCGAGGAGGGGGGAATCAGCAATCAGCCCCAGCATTTT. Protein sequence: CSEEGGISNQPQHF.

The V gene is TRBV5-8, the J gene TRBJ2-7, with 11 bases aligning to TRBD2. Germline values: CDR1 SGHTS, CDR2 YDEGEE. V dropped 4 bases and J dropped 3; count of bases not matched to a gene: 9. CDR3 length: 16 residues. The CDR3 loop is CASSGGLAASFYEQYF. The CDR3 DNA follows: TGTGCCAGCAGCGGGGGACTAGCGGCATCCTTCTACGAGCAGTACTTC.

The chain employs TRBV7-6 and TRBJ2-3; D is possibly TRBD1 (6 bases). Germline V gene lookup returns CDR1 SGHVS and CDR2 FNYEAQ. The V and J ends lost 1 base and 5 bases respectively, with 22 bases between them. This CDR3 comprises 18 residues. In DNA, the CDR3 is TGTGCCAGCAGCTTAGAGCCCCCGACAGGTCCTCCTTTAGATACGCAGTATTTT. Its translation is CASSLEPPTGPPLDTQYF.

The chain carries TRBV29-1 and TRBJ1-3, with D possibly TRBD1 on 6 matching bases. CDR1 is SQVTM, CDR2 ANQGSEA, per germline. The CDR3 has 13 amino acids. V lost 6 bases, J lost 3 bases, and 12 bases lay in between. The CDR3, as DNA: TGCAGCGTGGGTACAGGGAATGGAAACACCATATATTTT. It yields the protein CSVGTGNGNTIYF.

This chain links TRBV29-1 with TRBJ1-1, with D possibly matching TRBD1 (6 bases). In germline, CDR1 is SQVTM, CDR2 ANQGSEA. The CDR3 covers 15 residues. Trimming left V 3 bases short and J 0 bases short, with 14 bases between. In DNA form, the CDR3 reads TGCAGCGTTGACCCGACAGGAGATATGAACACTGAAGCTTTCTTT. Its translation is CSVDPTGDMNTEAFF.

This CDR3 reads CSVLGEGGSNGELFF. Here the CDR3 DNA reads TGCAGCGTTTTGGGGGAGGGAGGAAGCAACGGGGAGCTGTTTTTT. The chain joins TRBV29-1 to TRBJ2-2; TRBD2 matches 7 bases. With V trimmed by 5 bases and J by 7 bases, 13 bases remained unmatched. This CDR3 comprises 15 residues. CDR1 and CDR2 from the germline V gene are SQVTM and ANQGSEA.

The chain employs TRBV27 and TRBJ2-3; D gene uncertain. Germline V gives CDR1 MNHEY, CDR2 SMNVEV (reference sequence). V was shortened by 0 bases and J by 4 bases, with 14 bases between the two germline ends. CDR3 length: 16 residues. The CDR3 protein is CASSLSPGLVPDTQYF. In DNA, the CDR3 is TGTGCCAGCAGTTTATCCCCAGGTCTGGTCCCAGATACGCAGTATTTT.

This sequence joins TRBV7-6 and TRBJ2-1; 8 bases map to TRBD1. Germline V lookup: CDR1 SGHVS, CDR2 FNYEAQ. V trimming: 6 bases; J trimming: 2 bases; junction bases outside the gene matches: 12. The CDR3 is made up of 17 amino acids. CDR3 protein: CASSPRQGIRAYNEQFF. CDR3 nucleotides: TGTGCCAGCAGTCCCAGACAGGGGATAAGGGCCTACAATGAGCAGTTCTTC.